This T cell receptor beta chain was recovered during a study of CD8 T cells in Susac syndrome. The authors reverse transcribed 0.5 to 1 ug RNA with random hexamers. TCRdb used MiXCR to reprocess the immunoSEQ multiplex PCR reads, holding one entry per CDR3 protein. The sample has roughly 140,000 distinct CDR3 sequences, 94% seen once. The CDR3 has 14 amino acids. Germline trimming cut 2 bases from V and 4 bases from J; bases unmatched to any gene: 4. Germline V gene lookup returns CDR1 LGHNA and CDR2 YNFKEQ. The receptor comes from a human donor in good health. The sequencing input was CD8+ T cells from PBMCs. This chain joins TRBV4-2 and TRBJ2-7; 8 positions match TRBD2. CDR3 amino acids: CASSQLTSEYEQYF. CDR3 DNA: TGTGCCAGCAGCCAACTGACTAGCGAATACGAGCAGTACTTC.